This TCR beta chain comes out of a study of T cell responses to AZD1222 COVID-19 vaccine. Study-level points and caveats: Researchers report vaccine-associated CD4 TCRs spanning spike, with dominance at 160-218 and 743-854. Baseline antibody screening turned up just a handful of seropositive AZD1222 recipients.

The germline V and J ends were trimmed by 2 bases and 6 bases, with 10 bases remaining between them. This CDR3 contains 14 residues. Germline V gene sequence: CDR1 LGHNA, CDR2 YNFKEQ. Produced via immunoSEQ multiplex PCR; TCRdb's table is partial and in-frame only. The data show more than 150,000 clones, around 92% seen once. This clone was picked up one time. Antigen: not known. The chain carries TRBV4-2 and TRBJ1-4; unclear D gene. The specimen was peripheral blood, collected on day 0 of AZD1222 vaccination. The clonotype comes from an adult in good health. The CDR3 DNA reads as TGTGCCAGCAGCCAACTACTCGTTGATGAAAAACTGTTTTTT. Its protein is CASSQLLVDEKLFF.